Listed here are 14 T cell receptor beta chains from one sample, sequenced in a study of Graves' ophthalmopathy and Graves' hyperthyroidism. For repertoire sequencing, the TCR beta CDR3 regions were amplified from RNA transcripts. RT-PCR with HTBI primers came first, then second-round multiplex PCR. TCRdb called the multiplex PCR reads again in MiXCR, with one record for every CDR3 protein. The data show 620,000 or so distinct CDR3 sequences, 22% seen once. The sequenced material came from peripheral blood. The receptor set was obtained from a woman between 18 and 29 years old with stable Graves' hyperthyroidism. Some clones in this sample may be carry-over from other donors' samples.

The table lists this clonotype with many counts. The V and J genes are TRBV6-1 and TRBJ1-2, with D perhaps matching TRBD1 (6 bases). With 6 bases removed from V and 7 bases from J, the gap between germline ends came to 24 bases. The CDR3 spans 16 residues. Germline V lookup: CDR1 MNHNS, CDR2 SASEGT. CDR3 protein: CASSRTRDKPSVGYTF. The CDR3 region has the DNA TGTGCCAGCAGCCGAACAAGGGACAAGCCTTCGGTTGGCTACACCTTC.

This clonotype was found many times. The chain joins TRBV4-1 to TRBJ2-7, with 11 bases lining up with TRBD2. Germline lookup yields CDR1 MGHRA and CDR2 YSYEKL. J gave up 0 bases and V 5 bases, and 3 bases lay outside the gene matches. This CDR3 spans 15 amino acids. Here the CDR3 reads CASSTSGGLSYEQYF. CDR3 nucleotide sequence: TGCGCCAGCAGCACTAGCGGGGGCCTCTCCTACGAGCAGTACTTC.

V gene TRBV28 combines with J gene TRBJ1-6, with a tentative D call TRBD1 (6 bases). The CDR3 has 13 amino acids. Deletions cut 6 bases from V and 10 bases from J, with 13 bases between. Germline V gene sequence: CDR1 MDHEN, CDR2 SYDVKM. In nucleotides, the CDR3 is TGTGCCAGCAGCTCCCTTGGGGGCTCACCCCTCCACTTT. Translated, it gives CASSSLGGSPLHF. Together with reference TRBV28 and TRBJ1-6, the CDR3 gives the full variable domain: DVKVTQSSRYLVKRTGEKVFLECVQDMDHENMFWYRQDPGLGLRLIYFSYDVKMKEKGDIPEGYSVSREKKERFSLILESASTNQTSMYLCASSSLGGSPLHFGNGTRLTVT.

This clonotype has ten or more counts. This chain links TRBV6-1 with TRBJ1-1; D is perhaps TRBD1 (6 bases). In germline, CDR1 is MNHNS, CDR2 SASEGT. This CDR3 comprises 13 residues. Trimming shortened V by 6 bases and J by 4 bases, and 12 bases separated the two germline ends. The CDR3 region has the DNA TGTGCCAGCAGACTGACAGGCTCCACTGAAGCTTTCTTT. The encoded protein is CASRLTGSTEAFF.

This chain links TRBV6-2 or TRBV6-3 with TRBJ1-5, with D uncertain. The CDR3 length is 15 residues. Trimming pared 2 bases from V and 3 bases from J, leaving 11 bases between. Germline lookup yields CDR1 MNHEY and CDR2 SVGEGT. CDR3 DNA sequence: TGTGCCAGCAGTTACCGGGCAGCGATCAATCAGCCCCAGCATTTT. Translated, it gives CASSYRAAINQPQHF.

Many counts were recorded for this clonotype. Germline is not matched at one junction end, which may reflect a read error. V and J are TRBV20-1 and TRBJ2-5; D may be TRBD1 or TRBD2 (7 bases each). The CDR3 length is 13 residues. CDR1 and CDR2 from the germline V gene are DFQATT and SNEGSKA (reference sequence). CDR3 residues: CSARGQGGRVSNF. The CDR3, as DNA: TGCAGTGCTAGAGGACAGGGAGGGAGGGTTTCTAACTTC.

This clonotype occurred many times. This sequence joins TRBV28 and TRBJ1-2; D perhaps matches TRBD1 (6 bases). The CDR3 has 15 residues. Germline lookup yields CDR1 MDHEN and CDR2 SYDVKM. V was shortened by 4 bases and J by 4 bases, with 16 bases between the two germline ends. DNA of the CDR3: TGTGCCAGCAGTTACCACAGGGCGACGGGCTATGGCTACACCTTC. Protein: CASSYHRATGYGYTF.

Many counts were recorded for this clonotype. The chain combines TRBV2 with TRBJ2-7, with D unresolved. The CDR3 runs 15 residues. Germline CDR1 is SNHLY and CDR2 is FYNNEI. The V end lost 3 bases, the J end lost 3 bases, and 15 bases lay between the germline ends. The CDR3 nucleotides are TGTGCCAGCAGTGAGGGCCCATCCCTCCTCTACGAGCAGTACTTC. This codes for CASSEGPSLLYEQYF.

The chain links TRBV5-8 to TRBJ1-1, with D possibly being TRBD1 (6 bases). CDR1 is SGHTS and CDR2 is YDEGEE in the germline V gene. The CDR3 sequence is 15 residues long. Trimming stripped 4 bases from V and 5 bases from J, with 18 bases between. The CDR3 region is CASSPTHRAGTEAFF. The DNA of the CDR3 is TGTGCCAGCAGCCCTACCCACAGGGCGGGAACTGAAGCTTTCTTT.

This chain's CDR3 is CASRPDRPYEQYF. Written as DNA, the CDR3 is TGTGCCAGCAGACCGGACAGGCCCTACGAGCAGTACTTC. The V call is TRBV2, the J call TRBJ2-7, with 7 bases fitting TRBD1. The V segment lost 6 bases and the J segment 2 bases; nucleotides outside the gene matches: 4. Germline values: CDR1 SNHLY, CDR2 FYNNEI. The CDR3 has 13 amino acids.

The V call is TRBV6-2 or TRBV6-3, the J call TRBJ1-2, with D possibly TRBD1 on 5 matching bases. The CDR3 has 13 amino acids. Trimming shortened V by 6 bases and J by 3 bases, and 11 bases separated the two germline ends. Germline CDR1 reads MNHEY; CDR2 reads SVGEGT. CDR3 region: CASSGARDYGYTF. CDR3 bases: TGTGCCAGCAGCGGGGCGCGTGACTATGGCTACACCTTC.

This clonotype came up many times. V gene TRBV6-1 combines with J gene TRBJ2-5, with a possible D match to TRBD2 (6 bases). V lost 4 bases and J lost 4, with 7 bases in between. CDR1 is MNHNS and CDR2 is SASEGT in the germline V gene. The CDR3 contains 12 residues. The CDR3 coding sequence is TGTGCCAGCAGTGTGGGGGGAGAGACCCAGTACTTC. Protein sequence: CASSVGGETQYF.

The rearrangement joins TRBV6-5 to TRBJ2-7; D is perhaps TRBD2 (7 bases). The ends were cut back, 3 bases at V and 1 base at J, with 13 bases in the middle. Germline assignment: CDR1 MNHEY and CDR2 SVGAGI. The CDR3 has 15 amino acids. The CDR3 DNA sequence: TGTGCCAGCAGTTATGGCGGGGGCCTATCCTACGAGCAGTACTTC. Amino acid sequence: CASSYGGGLSYEQYF.

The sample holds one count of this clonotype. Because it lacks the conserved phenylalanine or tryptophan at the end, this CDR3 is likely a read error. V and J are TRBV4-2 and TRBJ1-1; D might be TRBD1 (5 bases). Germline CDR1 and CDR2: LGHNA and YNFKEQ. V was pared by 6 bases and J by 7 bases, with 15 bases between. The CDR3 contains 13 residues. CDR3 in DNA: TGTGCCAGCAGTCCCTCGACGGACATTGAAGCTTTCTCT. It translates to CASSPSTDIEAFS.